This entry concerns a single T cell receptor beta chain. Its antigen is as yet unknown. The data were taken from a study of cytomegalovirus exposure and HLA in healthy donors. This CDR3 region has 16 residues. Per the germline V gene, CDR1 is MDHEN and CDR2 is SYDVKM. The J segment lost 5 bases and the V segment lost 3 bases, leaving 10 bases of the junction unmatched. The PCR contained 60 Vbeta and 13 Jbeta primers. Data came from immunoSEQ multiplex PCR; TCRdb stores just in-frame clones and leaves some out. The sample has 100,000 to 150,000 clones. Notes on the study in general: A later analysis linked a missense DCLRE1C variant to TCR beta V- and J-gene trimming. After further analysis at a later stage, 16,951 TCR beta sequences were associated with HLA alleles at 0.05 false discovery rate. It was assumed in the presence/absence analyses that sequencing depth was roughly uniform across donors. For most TCR sequences rarity was the rule, although some public TCRs occurred in many donors.

The origin of this receptor is a man younger than 30 in good health and CMV-seronegative. The chain couples TRBV28 to TRBJ2-1, with 7 bases lining up with TRBD2. The sequencing sample was made of PBMCs. The CDR3 DNA reads TGTGCCAGCAGTTTTCGTGTCCTAGCGGTAAACAATGAGCAGTTCTTC. Translation gives CASSFRVLAVNNEQFF.